This paragraph covers one TCR beta chain sequence. A read error may produce the germline difference seen at one junction end. The source of the sample is a study of T cells in Graves' hyperthyroidism and ophthalmopathy. Graves' hyperthyroidism without ophthalmopathy progression within 18 months was termed stable. Disease duration under 2 months; hyperthyroidism patients were aged 18 to 65. TCR beta CDR3 region amplification was performed from RNA transcripts. Initially, a first-round RT-PCR of the TCR CDR3 employed the HTBI primer set. TCRdb called the multiplex PCR reads again in MiXCR, with one record for every CDR3 protein. The table records roughly 93,000 distinct CDR3 sequences, around 42% of them present only once. The CDR3 is 14 residues long. Germline V gene data show CDR1 as SGHTA and CDR2 as FQGNSA.

The sample comprised peripheral blood or thyroid tissue (not recorded which). This clonotype was obtained from a woman in her thirties with Graves' hyperthyroidism. The V gene is TRBV7-2, the J gene TRBJ2-7; tentatively, D is TRBD2 (6 bases). The CDR3 DNA reads TGTGCCGGCAGCTTATCCCGACTAGTCTATGAGCAGTACTTC. This sequence encodes CAGSLSRLVYEQYF.